The 5 T cell receptor beta chains in this list originate from one sample, sequenced in a study of radiation and T cells in renal cell carcinoma. Sequencing was performed with immunoSEQ multiplex PCR; in TCRdb, only in-frame clones are kept and a portion is missing. Here the sample spans roughly 100,000 clones, 75% to 90% being singletons. Time point indicated: baseline pretreatment blood. Treatment given: 15 Gy SBRT to primary tumor, nephrectomy 4 weeks later. Sample: blood, taken from a patient whose treatment included radiotherapy and nephrectomy. These receptors came from a man in his fifties with renal cell carcinoma.

This chain uses TRBV5-3 with TRBJ1-2; no definite D call. TRBV5-3 is classed as an ORF, of uncertain function. This CDR3 comprises 12 residues. V was trimmed by 2 bases and J by 5 bases, leaving 7 bases between them. CDR3 bases: TGTGCCAGAAGCTTAGGGAGGTATGGCTACACCTTC. Amino acid sequence: CARSLGRYGYTF.

V usage is TRBV5-1 and J usage is TRBJ2-5; D remains unclear. CDR1 is SGHRS and CDR2 is YFSETQ in the germline V gene. Trimming cost V 4 bases and J 13 bases, with 14 bases left between them. There are 11 residues in the CDR3. CDR3 sequence: CASSLRRSWYF. The CDR3 DNA follows: TGCGCCAGCAGCCTCAGACGATCTTGGTACTTC. The full variable domain, with the rest looked up from reference TRBV5-1 and TRBJ2-5, is KAGVTQTPRYLIKTRGQQVTLSCSPISGHRSVSWYQQTPGQGLQFLFEYFSETQRNKGNFPGRFSGRQFSNSRSEMNVSTLELGDSALYLCASSLRRSWYFGPGTRLLVL.

This clone was found once. This rearrangement joins TRBV10-1 to TRBJ2-7; 9 bases are a match to TRBD1. The CDR3 contains 14 residues. J lost 3 bases, V lost 4 bases, and 4 bases had no gene match. Germline lookup yields CDR1 WNHNN and CDR2 SYGVQD (reference sequence). CDR3 protein: CASSAGTGIYEQYF. The CDR3 DNA is TGCGCCAGCAGTGCAGGGACAGGGATCTACGAGCAGTACTTC.

The genes are TRBV27 and TRBJ1-2; D is undetermined. Germline V gives CDR1 MNHEY, CDR2 SMNVEV (reference sequence). The CDR3 spans 12 residues. V shed 3 bases and J shed 6 bases, with 8 bases lying between them. The CDR3 sequence is CASSLGGHGYTF. In nucleotides, the CDR3 is TGTGCCAGCAGTTTGGGAGGGCATGGCTACACCTTC.

This chain joins TRBV19 and TRBJ1-2, with D possibly being TRBD1 (5 bases). V was pared by 7 bases and J by 4 bases, with 19 bases between. Germline values: CDR1 LNHDA, CDR2 SQIVND (reference sequence). The CDR3 is made up of 15 amino acids. CDR3 loop: CASTLSDHGAYGYTF. The CDR3 DNA sequence: TGTGCCAGTACGTTATCCGACCACGGGGCCTATGGCTACACCTTC. Full variable domain (rest looked up from reference TRBV19 and TRBJ1-2): DGGITQSPKYLFRKEGQNVTLSCEQNLNHDAMYWYRQDPGQGLRLIYYSQIVNDFQKGDIAEGYSVSREKKESFPLTVTSAQKNPTAFYLCASTLSDHGAYGYTFGSGTRLTVV.